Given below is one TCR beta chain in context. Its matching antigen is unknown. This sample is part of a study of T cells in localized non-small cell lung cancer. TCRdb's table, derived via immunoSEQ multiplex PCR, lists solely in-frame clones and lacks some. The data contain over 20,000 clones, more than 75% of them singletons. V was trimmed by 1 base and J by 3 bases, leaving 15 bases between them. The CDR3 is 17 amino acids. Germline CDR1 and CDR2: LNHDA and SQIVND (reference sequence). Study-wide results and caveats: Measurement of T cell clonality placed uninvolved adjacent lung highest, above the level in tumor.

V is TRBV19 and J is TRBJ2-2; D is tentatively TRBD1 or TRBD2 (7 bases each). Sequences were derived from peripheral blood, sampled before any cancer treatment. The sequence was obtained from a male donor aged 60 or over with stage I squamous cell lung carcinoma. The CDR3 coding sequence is TGTGCCAGTAGTATAGCGGGGAGGGGGCAGCACACCGGGGAGCTGTTTTTT. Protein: CASSIAGRGQHTGELFF.